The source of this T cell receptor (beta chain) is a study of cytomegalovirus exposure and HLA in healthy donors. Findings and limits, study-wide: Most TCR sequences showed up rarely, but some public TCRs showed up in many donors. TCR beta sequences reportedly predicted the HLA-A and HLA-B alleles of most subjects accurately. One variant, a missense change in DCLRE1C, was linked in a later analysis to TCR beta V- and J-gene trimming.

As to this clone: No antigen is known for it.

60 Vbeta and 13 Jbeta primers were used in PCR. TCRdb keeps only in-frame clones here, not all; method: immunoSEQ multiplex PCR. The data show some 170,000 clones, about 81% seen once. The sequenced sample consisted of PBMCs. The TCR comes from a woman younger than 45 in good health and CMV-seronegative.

The CDR3 reads CASSQGTGTGELFF. The CDR3 DNA is TGTGCCAGCAGCCAAGGGACAGGTACCGGGGAGCTGTTTTTT. V is TRBV11-3 and J is TRBJ2-2, with 8 bases identical to TRBD1. The germline CDR1 and CDR2 sequences are SGHNT and YENEEA. V lost 5 bases to trimming and J lost 5 bases; unmatched junction nucleotides: 4. CDR3 length equals 14 residues.